This T cell receptor (beta chain) was profiled in a study of molecular identifiers for immune sequencing clone quantification. Libraries from naive CD8 cells were generated from about 20,000 to 1,000,000 sorted cells (with 10%, 30% or 50% RNA). The authors sorted naive CD8 T cells as CD8+CD4-CCR7+CD45RA+. TCRdb passed the PCR reads through MiXCR, listing each CDR3 protein once. The sample holds around 470,000 distinct CDR3 sequences, about 22% seen once. Concerning this clonotype itself: The target antigen is unknown. This may arise from a read error, as a much more abundant clone is one base away.

Findings and caveats of the study: In naive cells, under 1% of molecules belonged to clones above 20 RNA copies, against over 99% in effector cells.

Trimming left V 5 bases short and J 8 bases short, with 18 bases between. CDR1 is MDHEN and CDR2 is SYDVKM in the germline V gene. CDR3 length: 14 amino acids. The sample comprised naive CD8+ T cells from blood, with Jurkat cell RNA spiked in. Sample subset: FACS-sorted CD8+CD4-CCR7+CD45RA+ naive T cells. This chain connects TRBV28 to TRBJ1-2; D might be TRBD1 (6 bases). This TCR was recovered from a human donor in good health. Some libraries in this study had Jurkat cell RNA spiked in. The CDR3 here is CASSTQGLAEGYTF. DNA of the CDR3: TGTGCCAGCAGTACTCAGGGGCTAGCAGAAGGCTACACCTTC.